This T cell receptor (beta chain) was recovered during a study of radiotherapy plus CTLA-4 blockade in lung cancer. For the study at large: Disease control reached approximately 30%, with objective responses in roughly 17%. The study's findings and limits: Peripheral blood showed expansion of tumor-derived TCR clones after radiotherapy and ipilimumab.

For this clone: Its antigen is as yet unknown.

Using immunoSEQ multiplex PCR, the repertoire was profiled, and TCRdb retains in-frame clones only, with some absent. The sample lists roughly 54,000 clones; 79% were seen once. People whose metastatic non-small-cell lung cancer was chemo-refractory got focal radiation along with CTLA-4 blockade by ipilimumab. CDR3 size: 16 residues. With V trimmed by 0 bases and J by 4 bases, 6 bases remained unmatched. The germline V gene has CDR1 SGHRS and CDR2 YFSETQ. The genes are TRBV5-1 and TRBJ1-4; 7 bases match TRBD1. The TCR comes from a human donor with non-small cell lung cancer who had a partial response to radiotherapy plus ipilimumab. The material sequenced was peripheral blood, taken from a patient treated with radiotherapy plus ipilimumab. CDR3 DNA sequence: TGCGCCAGCAGCTTGGGAGGGGGCCCCCGTAATGAAAAACTGTTTTTT. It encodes CASSLGGGPRNEKLFF.